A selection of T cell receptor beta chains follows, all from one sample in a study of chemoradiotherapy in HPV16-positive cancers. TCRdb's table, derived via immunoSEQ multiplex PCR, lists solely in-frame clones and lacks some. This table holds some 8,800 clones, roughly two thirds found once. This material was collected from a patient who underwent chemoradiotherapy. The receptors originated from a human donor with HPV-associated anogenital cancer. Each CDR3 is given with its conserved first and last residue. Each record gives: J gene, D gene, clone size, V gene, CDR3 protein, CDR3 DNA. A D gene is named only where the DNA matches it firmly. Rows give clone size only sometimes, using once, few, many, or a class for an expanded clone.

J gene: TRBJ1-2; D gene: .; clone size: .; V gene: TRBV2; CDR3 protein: CASRGDRKAGTF; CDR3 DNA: TGTGCCAGCAGGGGGGATAGGAAGGCGGGCACCTTC
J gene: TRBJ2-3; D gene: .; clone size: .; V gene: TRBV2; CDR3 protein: CASSDNGVGSSDTQYF; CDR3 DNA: TGTGCCAGCAGCGACAATGGGGTGGGAAGTTCAGATACGCAGTATTTT
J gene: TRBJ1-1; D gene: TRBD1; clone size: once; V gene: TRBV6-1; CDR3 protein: CASVPRDSNTEAFF; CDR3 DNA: TGTGCCAGTGTCCCCAGGGACAGCAACACTGAAGCTTTCTTT
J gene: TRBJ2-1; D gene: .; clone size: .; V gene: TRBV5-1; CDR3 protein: CASSLMGGAGNEQFF; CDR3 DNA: TGCGCCAGCAGCTTGATGGGGGGCGCTGGGAATGAGCAGTTCTTC
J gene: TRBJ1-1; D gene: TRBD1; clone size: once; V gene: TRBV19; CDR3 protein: CASSTRMDRGNTEAFF; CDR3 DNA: TGTGCCAGTAGTACACGTATGGACAGGGGGAACACTGAAGCTTTCTTT
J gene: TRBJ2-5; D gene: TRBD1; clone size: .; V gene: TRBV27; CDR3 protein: CATRAGTVGEQYF; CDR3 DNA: TGTGCCACCAGGGCCGGGACAGTTGGGGAGCAGTACTTC
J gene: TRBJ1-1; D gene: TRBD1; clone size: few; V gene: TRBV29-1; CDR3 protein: CSVEERQGPEAFF; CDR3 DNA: TGCAGCGTTGAAGAAAGACAGGGACCTGAAGCTTTCTTT
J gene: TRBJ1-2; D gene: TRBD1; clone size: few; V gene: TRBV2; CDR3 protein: CASSDDGTDDPNYGYTF; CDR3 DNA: TGTGCCAGCAGTGACGACGGGACAGACGACCCTAACTATGGCTACACCTTC
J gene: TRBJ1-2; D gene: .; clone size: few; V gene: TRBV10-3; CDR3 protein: CAISESSGYGYTF; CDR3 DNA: TGTGCCATCAGTGAGTCGTCGGGCTATGGCTACACCTTC
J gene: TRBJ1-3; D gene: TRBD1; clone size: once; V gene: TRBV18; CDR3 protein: CASSAGQASGNTIYF; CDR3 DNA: TGTGCCAGCTCGGCGGGACAGGCCTCTGGAAACACCATATATTTT
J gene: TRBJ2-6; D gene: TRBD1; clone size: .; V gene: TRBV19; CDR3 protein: CASEQGVSGANVLTF; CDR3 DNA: TGTGCCAGCGAACAGGGGGTCTCTGGGGCCAACGTCCTGACTTTC
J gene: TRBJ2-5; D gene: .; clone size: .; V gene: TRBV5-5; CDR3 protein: CASSWGGTGALETQYF; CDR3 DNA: TGTGCCAGCAGCTGGGGGGGAACGGGGGCTTTAGAGACCCAGTACTTC
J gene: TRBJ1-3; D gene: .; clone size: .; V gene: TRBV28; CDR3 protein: CASSGRGNTIYF; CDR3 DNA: TGTGCCAGCAGTGGCCGAGGAAACACCATATATTTT
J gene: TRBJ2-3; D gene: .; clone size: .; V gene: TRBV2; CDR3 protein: CASRSSTDTQYF; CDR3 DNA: TGTGCCAGCAGGTCCAGCACAGATACGCAGTATTTT
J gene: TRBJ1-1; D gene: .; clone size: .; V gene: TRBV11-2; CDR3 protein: CASSYEGVGTEAFF; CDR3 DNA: TGTGCCAGCAGCTACGAGGGGGTGGGCACTGAAGCTTTCTTT
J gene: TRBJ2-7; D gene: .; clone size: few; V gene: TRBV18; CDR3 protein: CASSRDQGYEQYF; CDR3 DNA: TGTGCCAGCTCCCGCGATCAGGGCTACGAGCAGTACTTC
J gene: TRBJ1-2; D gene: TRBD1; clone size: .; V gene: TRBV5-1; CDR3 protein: CASSLDTGGGGYTF; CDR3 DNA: TGCGCCAGCAGCTTGGATACAGGGGGCGGTGGCTACACCTTC
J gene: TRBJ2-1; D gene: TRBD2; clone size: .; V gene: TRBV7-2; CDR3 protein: CASSSTGGEQFF; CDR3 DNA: TGTGCCAGCAGCTCCACGGGGGGTGAGCAGTTCTTC
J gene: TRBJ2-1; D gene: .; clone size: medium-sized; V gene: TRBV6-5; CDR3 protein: CASSIQPLGNEQFF; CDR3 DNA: TGTGCCAGCAGCATACAGCCTCTCGGGAATGAGCAGTTCTTC
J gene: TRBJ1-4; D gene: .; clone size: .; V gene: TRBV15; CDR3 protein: CATSPRRSSEKLFF; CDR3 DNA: TGTGCCACCTCCCCACGACGCTCGAGTGAAAAACTGTTTTTT
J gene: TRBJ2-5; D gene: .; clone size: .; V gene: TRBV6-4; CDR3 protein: CASSDTPGHKSTQYF; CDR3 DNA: TGTGCCAGCAGTGACACACCGGGACACAAAAGTACCCAGTACTTC
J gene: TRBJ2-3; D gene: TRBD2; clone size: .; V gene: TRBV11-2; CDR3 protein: CASSLDLPAGGSDTQYF; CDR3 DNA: TGTGCCAGCAGCTTAGATCTACCAGCGGGGGGATCAGATACGCAGTATTTT
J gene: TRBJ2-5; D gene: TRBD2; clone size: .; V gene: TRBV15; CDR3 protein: CATSKAGGRETQYF; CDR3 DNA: TGTGCCACCAGCAAAGCGGGGGGCAGGGAGACCCAGTACTTC
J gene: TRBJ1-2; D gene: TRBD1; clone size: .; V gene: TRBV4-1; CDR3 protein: CASSHEARTGTNYGYTF; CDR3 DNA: TGCGCCAGCAGCCACGAGGCTAGGACAGGCACTAACTATGGCTACACCTTC
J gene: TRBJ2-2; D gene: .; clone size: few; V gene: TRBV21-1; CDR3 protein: CASREVWDRVGTGELFF; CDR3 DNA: TGTGCCAGCAGAGAAGTATGGGACAGGGTCGGAACCGGGGAGCTGTTTTTT
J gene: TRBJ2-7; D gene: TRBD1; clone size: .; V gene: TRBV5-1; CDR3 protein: CASTTGGSYEQYF; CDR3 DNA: TGCGCCAGCACGACAGGGGGCTCCTACGAGCAGTACTTC
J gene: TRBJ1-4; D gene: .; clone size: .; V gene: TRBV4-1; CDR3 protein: CASSQVVEKLFF; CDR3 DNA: TGCGCCAGCAGCCAAGTTGTGGAAAAACTGTTTTTT
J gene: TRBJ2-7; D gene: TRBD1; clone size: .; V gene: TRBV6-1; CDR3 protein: CASSPRGTGDDEQYF; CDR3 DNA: TGTGCCAGCAGCCCCCGTGGGACAGGGGACGACGAGCAGTACTTC